This T cell receptor beta chain was captured by sequencing in a study of T cells in Graves' hyperthyroidism and ophthalmopathy. The CDR3 has 13 residues. Trimming shortened V by 4 bases and J by 6 bases, and 12 bases separated the two germline ends. Germline lookup yields CDR1 MNHEY and CDR2 SMNVEV (reference sequence). The study, taken as a whole, reports: Within blood appeared most thyroid clonotypes that had expanded above 0.001.

This clonotype was seen ten or more times. The antigen remains undetermined. Amplified TCR beta CDR3 regions came from RNA transcripts. Carried out on the TCR CDR3, a first-round RT-PCR used the HTBI primer set. TCRdb passed the multiplex PCR reads through MiXCR, listing each CDR3 protein once. This sample carries approximately 520,000 distinct CDR3 sequences, approximately 25% of them seen once, and the ten largest clones take approximately 11%. Sequenced input: blood. The clonotype originates from a woman aged 25 to 39 with Graves' ophthalmopathy. The chain combines TRBV27 with TRBJ1-2; D is possibly TRBD1 (5 bases). The CDR3 region has the DNA TGTGCCAGCAGTTCCCTGGAGGGGAATGGCTACACCTTC. This gives the protein CASSSLEGNGYTF.